The next 7 T cell receptor beta chains were all read from a single sample in a study of neurological immune-mediated disorders. TCRdb analysed the 5' RACE reads with MiXCR anew, one entry per CDR3 protein. This sample has fewer than 40,000 distinct CDR3 sequences; roughly 4.4% occur once, and the top ten carry 20% to 25%. The sequenced material came from PBMCs. Every receptor here comes from a man aged 18 to 30 in good health.

In its sample, this clonotype was seen many times. The V and J genes are TRBV5-1 and TRBJ1-2; D possibly corresponds to TRBD1 (6 bases). CDR3 length: 14 residues. Germline-derived CDR1 and CDR2 are SGHRS and YFSETQ. The germline V and J ends were trimmed by 7 bases and 0 bases, with 13 bases remaining between them. This CDR3 reads CASSLQGANYGYTF. Here the CDR3 DNA reads TGCGCCAGCTCTTTACAGGGAGCTAACTATGGCTACACCTTC.

This clonotype was seen at least ten times. This chain joins TRBV9 and TRBJ1-3; D gene ambiguous. The length of the CDR3 is 15 residues. The germline V gene encodes CDR1 SGDLS and CDR2 YYNGEE. Trimming stripped 0 bases from V and 2 bases from J, with 9 bases between. CDR3 loop: CASSVEPGAGNTIYF. The CDR3 DNA sequence: TGTGCCAGCAGCGTAGAACCCGGAGCTGGAAACACCATATATTTT.

The chain joins TRBV5-1 to TRBJ2-1, with a tentative D call TRBD2 (6 bases). This CDR3 region has 15 residues. V shed 6 bases and J shed 0 bases, with 13 bases lying between them. Germline V lookup: CDR1 SGHRS, CDR2 YFSETQ. The chain's CDR3 is CASTRGGSSYNEQFF. The CDR3 region has the DNA TGCGCCAGCACCCGAGGAGGGAGCTCCTACAATGAGCAGTTCTTC.

This clonotype came up many times. CDR3 residues: CSARWSGGAQETQYF. The CDR3 DNA reads TGCAGTGCTAGATGGAGCGGGGGGGCCCAAGAGACCCAGTACTTC. The genes are TRBV20-1 and TRBJ2-5; 10 bases match TRBD2. This CDR3 has 15 residues. Losses at the gene ends were 2 bases for V and 1 base for J; bases not matched to a gene: 4. Germline-derived CDR1 and CDR2 are DFQATT and SNEGSKA (reference sequence).

This clonotype was seen at least ten times. The gene calls are TRBV2 and TRBJ1-1; D not certain. The V end was cut by 2 bases, the J end by 2 bases, with 6 bases between. Germline assignment: CDR1 SNHLY and CDR2 FYNNEI. This CDR3 has 13 amino acids. CDR3 sequence: CASSEQKNTEAFF. The CDR3 region has the DNA TGTGCCAGCAGTGAACAGAAAAACACTGAAGCTTTCTTT.

The table lists this clonotype with many counts. The chain links TRBV4-2 to TRBJ2-5, with unresolved D. This CDR3 is 14 amino acids long. V was clipped by 1 base and J by 1 base, with 7 bases between them. Germline CDR1 LGHNA, CDR2 YNFKEQ. CDR3 region: CASSQATFQETQYF. The CDR3 region has the DNA TGTGCCAGCAGCCAAGCCACTTTCCAAGAGACCCAGTACTTC.

This clonotype was found many times. J is TRBJ1-2 and V is TRBV7-2, with D unclear. The CDR3 has 13 amino acids. Germline CDR1 and CDR2: SGHTA and FQGNSA. V gave up 4 bases and J gave up 6 bases, with 12 bases separating them. The CDR3 DNA sequence: TGTGCCAGCAGCTCCTTATATGGGGATGGCTACACCTTC. Translation: CASSSLYGDGYTF.